Reported below is one T cell receptor (beta chain). Its antigen remains unknown. Assay used: immunoSEQ multiplex PCR; TCRdb lists only in-frame clones, some missing. The table shows about 150,000 clones, with approximately 85% occurring only once. This sample is drawn from a study of T cell responses to AZD1222 COVID-19 vaccine. Findings of the study overall: Females outnumbered males among donors, who were mostly white British; clonal diversity was possibly underestimated.

The CDR3 contains 15 residues. Germline V gives CDR1 LNHDA, CDR2 SQIVND (reference sequence). V shed 8 bases, J shed 7 bases, and the junction held 12 bases outside the gene matches. This TCR derives from an adult in good health. The material sequenced was peripheral blood, taken on day 0 of AZD1222 vaccination. The chain has TRBV19 and TRBJ2-2, with 8 bases identical to TRBD2. The chain's CDR3 is CASFTTSGMVGELFF. Written as DNA, the CDR3 is TGTGCCAGTTTTACAACTAGCGGAATGGTCGGGGAGCTGTTTTTT.